One sample yielded the 28 T cell receptor beta chains listed below, sequenced in a study of T-cell memory formation after mild COVID-19. TCRdb analysed the 5' RACE reads with MiXCR anew, one entry per CDR3 protein. This sample yields about 320,000 distinct CDR3 sequences, of which around an eighth are seen a single time; 21% belongs to the top ten. The sequenced sample was PBMCs or a T cell subset sorted from them (not recorded which). The receptors shown here come from a man aged 18 to 29 who had mild COVID-19 (a few samples of this study predate the infection). Cell type and time point are not known.

The chain couples TRBV5-4 to TRBJ2-1; 11 bases are a match to TRBD2. The CDR3 covers 17 residues. After removal of 0 bases from V and 4 bases from J, the junction contained 6 bases not matched to a gene. Germline V lookup: CDR1 SGHNT, CDR2 YYREEE (reference sequence). CDR3 coding DNA: TGTGCCAGCAGCTTGGCTAGCGGGGGGTCGGGGTACAATGAGCAGTTCTTC. Residues: CASSLASGGSGYNEQFF.

The V and J genes are TRBV7-9 and TRBJ2-1; 10 nucleotides line up with TRBD2. Germline V gene data show CDR1 as SEHNR and CDR2 as FQNEAQ (reference sequence). The V gene end was trimmed by 3 bases and the J gene end by 9 bases; junction bases not matched to a gene: 5. CDR3 length: 14 residues. The CDR3: CASSFSGGAREQFF. The DNA for the CDR3 is TGTGCCAGCAGCTTCAGCGGGGGGGCGCGTGAGCAGTTCTTC. Based on the CDR3 plus reference TRBV7-9 and TRBJ2-1, the full variable domain is DTGVSQNPRHKITKRGQNVTFRCDPISEHNRLYWYRQTLGQGPEFLTYFQNEAQLEKSRLLSDRFSAERPKGSFSTLEIQRTEQGDSAMYLCASSFSGGAREQFFGPGTRLTVL.

This clonotype came up a few times. The chain is built from TRBV6-2 or TRBV6-3 and TRBJ2-7; 7 bases align to TRBD2. The V segment lost 3 bases and the J segment 6 bases; nucleotides outside the gene matches: 5. The CDR3 has 13 amino acids. Germline CDR1 is MNHEY and CDR2 is SVGEGT. DNA for the CDR3: TGTGCCAGCAGTTATCGGGGGGTTGGCGAGCAGTACGTC. It specifies CASSYRGVGEQYV.

There are a few counts of this clonotype. The rearrangement links TRBV6-5 to TRBJ1-3; D is perhaps TRBD1 (6 bases). Germline CDR1 and CDR2: MNHEY and SVGAGI. The CDR3 is 15 residues long. The V gene lost 4 bases and the J gene lost 2 bases, with 12 bases spanning the gap. In DNA form, the CDR3 reads TGTGCCAGCAGTTTTACAGGGCTCGCTGGAAACACCATATATTTT. Its translation is CASSFTGLAGNTIYF.

This clonotype was recorded many times. The V call is TRBV29-1, the J call TRBJ2-1; no clear D. The CDR3 extends over 14 amino acids. The germline V gene has CDR1 SQVTM and CDR2 ANQGSEA. Between the trimmed V and J ends, which lost 2 bases and 3 bases, there was a span of 11 bases. CDR3 region: CSVEPVYSYNEQFF. The CDR3, as DNA: TGCAGCGTTGAACCAGTCTACAGCTACAATGAGCAGTTCTTC.

The genes are TRBV20-1 and TRBJ2-3, with 10 bases lining up with TRBD2. This CDR3 has 15 amino acids. The V gene's germline CDR1 is DFQATT and CDR2 SNEGSKA (reference sequence). V was pared by 4 bases and J by 1 base, with 5 bases of the junction left unmatched. DNA of the CDR3: TGCAGTGCTATACTCCTAGCGGGGGGCACAGATACGCAGTATTTT. It translates to CSAILLAGGTDTQYF.

The chain recombines TRBV7-2 with TRBJ1-4; D gene unclear. Germline CDR1 is SGHTA and CDR2 is FQGNSA. V dropped 5 bases and J dropped 8 bases, with 18 bases sitting between them. The CDR3 has 15 residues. This CDR3 is CASSPLGSMLEKLFF. In DNA, the CDR3 is TGTGCCAGCAGCCCTCTCGGATCTATGCTGGAAAAACTGTTTTTT.

There are a few counts of this clonotype. The V and J genes are TRBV6-2 or TRBV6-3 and TRBJ2-2, with 7 bases matching TRBD1. V lost 2 bases and J lost 4; bases outside the gene matches: 10. From germline, CDR1 is MNHEY and CDR2 SVGEGT. CDR3 length equals 17 residues. The CDR3 DNA reads TGTGCCAGCAGTTACCGGTCCGACAGGGTTCTCACCGGGGAGCTGTTTTTT. This sequence encodes CASSYRSDRVLTGELFF.

The chain employs TRBV5-1 and TRBJ2-7, with 10 positions matching TRBD1. The length of the CDR3 is 15 residues. Germline trimming cut 3 bases from V and 2 bases from J; bases unmatched to any gene: 5. CDR1 and CDR2 (germline): SGHRS, YFSETQ. The CDR3 protein is CASSWAGTGAYEQYF. The CDR3 DNA reads TGCGCCAGCAGCTGGGCCGGGACAGGGGCCTACGAGCAGTACTTC.

The chain employs TRBV3-1 and TRBJ2-7; D remains ambiguous. V lost 0 bases and J lost 0, with 12 bases in between. The CDR3 consists of 16 residues. CDR1 LGHDT and CDR2 YNNKEL come from the germline V gene (reference sequence). The CDR3 sequence: CASSQDLGISSYEQYF. DNA for the CDR3: TGTGCCAGCAGCCAAGATTTAGGTATCAGCTCCTACGAGCAGTACTTC.

The chain is built from TRBV12-3 or TRBV12-4 and TRBJ1-6, with 9 bases identical to TRBD1. CDR3 length: 14 residues. The ends lost 6 bases at V and 3 bases at J; junction bases unmatched: 0. DNA of the CDR3: TGTGCCAGCAGGACAGGGGGCTATAATTCACCCCTCCACTTT. Translation: CASRTGGYNSPLHF.

This clonotype was picked up a small number of times. This chain uses TRBV4-1 with TRBJ1-1, with D unresolved. V was cut by 0 bases and J by 11 bases, with 10 bases left in between. The CDR3 is 12 residues long. CDR1 and CDR2 (germline): MGHRA, YSYEKL. CDR3: CASSQEGREAFF. DNA for the CDR3: TGCGCCAGCAGCCAAGAGGGAAGGGAGGCTTTCTTT.

This clonotype was seen more than once but under ten times. The chain couples TRBV5-1 to TRBJ2-3; D is unresolved. Per germline, CDR1 SGHRS and CDR2 YFSETQ. V lost 4 bases and J lost 0, with 12 bases in between. The CDR3 length is 15 residues. DNA for the CDR3: TGCGCCAGCAGCCCGCTTGGGGTCAGCACAGATACGCAGTATTTT. Translated, it gives CASSPLGVSTDTQYF.

This clonotype was picked up a small number of times. This chain connects TRBV7-8 to TRBJ1-1; no definite D call. V dropped 3 bases and J dropped 0 bases, with 8 bases sitting between them. The germline CDR1 and CDR2 sequences are SGHVS and FQNEAQ. This CDR3 contains 14 residues. The CDR3 DNA reads TGTGCCAGCAGCTTGCCGTTTTTGAACACTGAAGCTTTCTTT. Encoded protein: CASSLPFLNTEAFF. Filled out from reference TRBV7-8 and TRBJ1-1, the complete variable domain reads GAGVSQSPRYKVAKRGQDVALRCDPISGHVSLFWYQQALGQGPEFLTYFQNEAQLDKSGLPSDRFFAERPEGSVSTLKIQRTQQEDSAVYLCASSLPFLNTEAFFGQGTRLTVV.

This clonotype was counted at least ten times. The chain couples TRBV5-1 to TRBJ1-5; the match to TRBD1 covers 8 bases. Looked up from germline, CDR1 is SGHRS and CDR2 is YFSETQ. The CDR3 is 13 residues long. J gave up 5 bases and V 3 bases, and 1 base lay outside the gene matches. CDR3 in amino acids: CASSSTGDQPQHF. Written as DNA, the CDR3 is TGCGCCAGCAGCTCGACAGGGGATCAGCCCCAGCATTTT.

This clonotype was counted only a few times. This chain connects TRBV6-6 to TRBJ2-1, with 8 bases identical to TRBD2. This CDR3 is built from 15 residues. V lost 5 bases, J lost 9 bases, and 12 bases stayed unmatched. The germline V gene encodes CDR1 MNHNY and CDR2 SVGAGI (reference sequence). The CDR3 nucleotides are TGTGCCAGCAGTCCGTACGGGGGGGCCTCGAGTGAGCAGTTCTTC. This encodes CASSPYGGASSEQFF.

This clonotype was picked up a small number of times. The V gene is TRBV10-3, the J gene TRBJ2-2; 8 positions agree with TRBD1. The V segment lost 9 bases and the J segment 2 bases; nucleotides outside the gene matches: 5. CDR3 length equals 14 residues. The V gene's germline CDR1 is ENHRY and CDR2 SYGVKD. CDR3 DNA: TGTGCCATGGGGACAGGTTACAACACCGGGGAGCTGTTTTTT. As protein: CAMGTGYNTGELFF.

This clonotype appeared a few times. In DNA, the CDR3 is TGTGCCAGCAGCTTATGGGGGACAGGGGCCTACGAGCAGTACGTC. This translates into CASSLWGTGAYEQYV. V gene TRBV7-9 combines with J gene TRBJ2-7; 10 nucleotides line up with TRBD1. V trimming: 2 bases; J trimming: 2 bases; junction bases outside the gene matches: 3. This CDR3 is 15 amino acids long. The germline CDR1 and CDR2 sequences are SEHNR and FQNEAQ (reference sequence).

The chain joins TRBV9 to TRBJ2-3, with 8 bases aligning to TRBD2. This CDR3 spans 13 amino acids. Germline-derived CDR1 and CDR2 are SGDLS and YYNGEE. Trimming took 7 bases from V and 6 from J; bases not matched to a gene: 7. CDR3 in DNA: TGTGCCAGCGCGGGGGGCACCGAGGATACGCAGTATTTT. Protein product: CASAGGTEDTQYF.

CDR3 DNA sequence: TGCAGTGCTAGATCCAGCGGTTACAATGAGCAGTTCTTC. This gives the protein CSARSSGYNEQFF. The chain carries TRBV20-1 and TRBJ2-1, with D possibly TRBD2 on 5 matching bases. Trimming removed 2 bases from V and 4 bases from J, with 9 bases in between. This CDR3 spans 13 amino acids. Germline CDR1 DFQATT, CDR2 SNEGSKA (reference sequence).

There are a few counts of this clonotype. This chain joins TRBV6-2 or TRBV6-3 and TRBJ1-2; TRBD1 aligns across 11 bases. This CDR3 has 17 amino acids. The germline V gene encodes CDR1 MNHEY and CDR2 SVGEGT. V lost 5 bases to trimming and J lost 0 bases; unmatched junction nucleotides: 8. The CDR3 protein is CASSQRGTGGANYGYTF. CDR3 in DNA: TGTGCCAGCAGTCAACGGGGGACAGGGGGAGCTAACTATGGCTACACCTTC.

This clonotype was counted only a few times. The J gene is TRBJ2-1, the V gene TRBV20-1; D gene uncertain. Trimming cost V 5 bases and J 1 base, with 18 bases left between them. The CDR3 contains 16 residues. Germline CDR1 DFQATT, CDR2 SNEGSKA (reference sequence). The CDR3 loop is CSARPAPPGSYNEQFF. The CDR3 DNA follows: TGCAGTGCTCGGCCGGCTCCTCCGGGTTCCTACAATGAGCAGTTCTTC.

A remark on this clonotype: Relative to the germline gene, one junction end is altered; a read error may explain this. The chain carries TRBV15 and TRBJ2-3; no clear D gene. Germline V gives CDR1 LNHNV, CDR2 YYDKDF (reference sequence). This CDR3 comprises 13 residues. CDR3 residues: CASRYSGADTQYF. In DNA, the CDR3 is TGTGCCTCCAGGTACAGTGGGGCAGATACGCAGTATTTT.

This clonotype was seen at least ten times. V usage is TRBV9 and J usage is TRBJ2-2; no definite D call. Germline CDR1 and CDR2: SGDLS and YYNGEE. This CDR3 spans 15 amino acids. V was trimmed by 0 bases and J by 1 base, leaving 7 bases between them. The CDR3 spells CASSVDPQNTGELFF. CDR3 coding DNA: TGTGCCAGCAGCGTAGACCCTCAGAACACCGGGGAGCTGTTTTTT.

This clonotype showed up just a few times. The gene calls are TRBV27 and TRBJ2-1; TRBD1 matches at 9 bases. The CDR3 runs to 17 residues. J gave up 4 bases and V 4 bases, and 11 bases lay outside the gene matches. The germline CDR1 and CDR2 sequences are MNHEY and SMNVEV (reference sequence). The CDR3 DNA reads TGTGCCAGCAGTTCCGGACAGGGGACCGCTATTTACAATGAGCAGTTCTTC. Residues: CASSSGQGTAIYNEQFF.

DNA for the CDR3: TGTGCCAGCTCACCGTCACAGGCAGAGACCCAGTACTTC. Its protein is CASSPSQAETQYF. The chain combines TRBV18 with TRBJ2-5, with TRBD1 as a possible D gene (5 bases). Deletions cut 3 bases from V and 4 bases from J, with 9 bases between. Germline CDR1 is KGHSH and CDR2 is LQKENI. The CDR3 totals 13 residues.

This clonotype appeared many times. The rearrangement joins TRBV5-1 to TRBJ1-2, with 9 positions matching TRBD1. CDR3 size: 16 residues. After removal of 0 bases from V and 6 bases from J, the junction contained 9 bases not matched to a gene. Germline V gene sequence: CDR1 SGHRS, CDR2 YFSETQ. The CDR3 sequence is CASSLEGTGRIDGYTF. CDR3 coding DNA: TGCGCCAGCAGCTTGGAGGGGACAGGGCGCATCGATGGCTACACCTTC.

There are a few counts of this clonotype. The chain employs TRBV5-4 and TRBJ2-1; D may be TRBD2 (6 bases). Trimming took off 4 bases at V and 0 bases at J, with 11 bases between the two ends. Germline CDR1 SGHNT, CDR2 YYREEE (reference sequence). This CDR3 spans 15 amino acids. The CDR3 spells CASSPMTSSYNEQFF. CDR3 sequence (DNA): TGTGCCAGCAGCCCCATGACTAGCTCCTACAATGAGCAGTTCTTC.